The entry below gives a single T cell receptor (beta chain) sequence along with its context. The data stem from a study of blood T cell repertoires in COVID-19. Study-level background: Researchers got acute and convalescent COVID-19 samples from the United States, Italy and Spain. T cells, B-cell-depleted T cells, or PBMCs supplied cDNA or gDNA.

The CDR3 contains 12 residues. V lost 2 bases, J lost 8 bases, and 9 bases lay in between. CDR1 is LGHDT and CDR2 is YNNKEL in the germline V gene (reference sequence). Original processing notes: Nucleated cell counts were estimated from reference gene primer amplification. Some clones are missing from TCRdb's copy, which holds only in-frame ones; the method was immunoSEQ multiplex PCR. The V and J calls and clone size were taken over from that table, and D and trimming were inferred from the DNA. The sample has under 300,000 clones; under 85% are singletons. The receptor was derived from a man aged 25-40 years who had recovered from COVID-19. The sequencing sample was made of peripheral blood. V usage is TRBV3-1 (or the pseudogene TRBV3-2) and J usage is TRBJ1-2; D not certain. Here the CDR3 DNA reads TGTGCCAGCAGCCAACTAAGTCGCGGCTACACCTTC. It specifies CASSQLSRGYTF.